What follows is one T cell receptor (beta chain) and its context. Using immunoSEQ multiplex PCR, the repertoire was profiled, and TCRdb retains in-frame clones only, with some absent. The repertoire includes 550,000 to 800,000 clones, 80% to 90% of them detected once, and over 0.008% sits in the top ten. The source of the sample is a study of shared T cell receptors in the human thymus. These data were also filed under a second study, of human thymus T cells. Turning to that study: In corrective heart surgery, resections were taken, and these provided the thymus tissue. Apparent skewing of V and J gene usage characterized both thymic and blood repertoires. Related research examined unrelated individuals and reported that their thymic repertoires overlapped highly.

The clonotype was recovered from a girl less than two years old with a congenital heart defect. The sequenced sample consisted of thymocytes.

CDR3 sequence: CASSLVQGRNEQYF. The CDR3 nucleotides are TGTGCCAGCAGCTTGGTTCAGGGGCGCAACGAGCAGTACTTC. The chain employs TRBV5-6 and TRBJ2-7; weak D call: TRBD1 (6 bases). The CDR3 runs to 14 residues. With 0 bases removed from V and 5 bases from J, the gap between germline ends came to 12 bases. Germline lookup yields CDR1 SGHDT and CDR2 YYEEEE.